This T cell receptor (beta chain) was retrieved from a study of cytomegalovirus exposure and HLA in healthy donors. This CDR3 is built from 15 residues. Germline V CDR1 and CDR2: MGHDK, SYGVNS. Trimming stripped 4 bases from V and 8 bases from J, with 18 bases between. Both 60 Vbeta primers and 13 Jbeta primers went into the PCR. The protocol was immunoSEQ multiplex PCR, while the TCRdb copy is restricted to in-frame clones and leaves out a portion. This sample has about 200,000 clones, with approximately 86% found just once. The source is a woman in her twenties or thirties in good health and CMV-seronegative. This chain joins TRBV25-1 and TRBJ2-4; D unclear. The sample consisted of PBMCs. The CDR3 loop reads CASSAKGAPPDIQYF. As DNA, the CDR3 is TGTGCCAGCAGTGCAAAAGGAGCACCTCCAGACATTCAGTACTTC.